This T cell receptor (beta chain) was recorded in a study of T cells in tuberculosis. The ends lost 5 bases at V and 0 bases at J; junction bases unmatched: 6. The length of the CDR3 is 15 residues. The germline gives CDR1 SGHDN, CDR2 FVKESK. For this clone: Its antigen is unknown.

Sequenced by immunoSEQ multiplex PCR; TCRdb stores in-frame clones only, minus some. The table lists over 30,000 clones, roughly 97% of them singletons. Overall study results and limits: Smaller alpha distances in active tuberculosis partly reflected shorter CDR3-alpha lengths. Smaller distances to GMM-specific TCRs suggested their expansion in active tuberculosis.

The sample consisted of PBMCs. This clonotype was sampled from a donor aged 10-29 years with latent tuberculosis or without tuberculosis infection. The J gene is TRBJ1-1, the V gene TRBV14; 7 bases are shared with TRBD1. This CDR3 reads CASSKLGGLNTEAFF. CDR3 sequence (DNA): TGTGCCAGCAGCAAATTAGGGGGCCTGAACACTGAAGCTTTCTTT.